The entry below gives a single TCR beta chain sequence along with its context. Authors' analysis steps: Estimated nucleated cell counts came from reference gene primer amplification. Using immunoSEQ multiplex PCR, the repertoire was profiled, and TCRdb retains in-frame clones only, with some absent. V and J calls and clone size are those listed in that table; D and trimming were worked out from the DNA. The table has roughly 380,000 clones, around 91% seen once. This entry belongs to a study of blood T cell repertoires in COVID-19. Overall study: Samples came from the United States, Italy and Spain, spanning acute and convalescent COVID-19. Sources were T cells, B-cell-depleted T cells, or PBMCs; the material itself was cDNA or gDNA.

This CDR3 spans 15 amino acids. V dropped 1 base and J dropped 7 bases, with 13 bases sitting between them. Germline-derived CDR1 and CDR2 are SEHNR and FQNEAQ (reference sequence). Seattle patients were enrolled during active infection and followed longitudinally. The TCR originated in a woman in her thirties or forties with COVID-19, enrolled during active disease. The specimen sequenced was peripheral blood. This chain links TRBV7-9 with TRBJ1-4, with TRBD1 as a possible D gene (6 bases). The CDR3 here is CASSLGYRAIEKLFF. Here the CDR3 DNA reads TGTGCCAGCAGCTTAGGTTACAGGGCAATTGAAAAACTGTTTTTT.